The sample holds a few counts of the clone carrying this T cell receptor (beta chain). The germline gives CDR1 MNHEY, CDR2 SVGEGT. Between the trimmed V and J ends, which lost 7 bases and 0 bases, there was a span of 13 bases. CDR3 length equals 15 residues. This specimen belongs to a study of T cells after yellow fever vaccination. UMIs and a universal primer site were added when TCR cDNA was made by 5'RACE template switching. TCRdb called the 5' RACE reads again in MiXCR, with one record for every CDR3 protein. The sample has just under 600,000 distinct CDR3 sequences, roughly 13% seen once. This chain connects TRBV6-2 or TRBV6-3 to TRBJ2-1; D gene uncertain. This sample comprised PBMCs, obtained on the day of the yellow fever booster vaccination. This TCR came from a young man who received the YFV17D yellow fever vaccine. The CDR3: CASTNDWGSYNEQFF. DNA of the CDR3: TGTGCCAGCACCAATGACTGGGGCTCCTACAATGAGCAGTTCTTC.